The rows below give T cell receptor beta chains drawn from one sample of a study of T cells of healthy individuals. TCRdb itself ran the 5' RACE reads through MiXCR, one entry per CDR3 protein. Counted here are about 53,000 distinct CDR3 sequences, around 15% occurring once; the ten biggest clones make up about 15%. The source is a human donor in good health. Each CDR3 is given with its conserved first and last residue. D genes are given only for firm matches. Size is omitted from some rows. Given values are once, few, many or a class for expanded clones.

J gene,V gene,clone size,D gene,CDR3 DNA,CDR3 protein
TRBJ2-3,TRBV20-1,many,-,TGCAGTGCTAGCCCAACAGATACGCAGTATTTT,CSASPTDTQYF
TRBJ1-2,TRBV7-2,-,TRBD1,TGTGCCAGCAGCTTCGGGACAGCCACAACTAACTATGGCTACACCTTC,CASSFGTATTNYGYTF
TRBJ2-7,TRBV7-8,-,-,TGTGCCAGCAGCCTACGGCCGGGACGGGGGGCAGGCGAGCAGTACTTC,CASSLRPGRGAGEQYF
TRBJ1-3,TRBV2,-,-,TGTGCCACAAACACCAGGGGCTCTGGAAACACCATATATTTT,CATNTRGSGNTIYF
TRBJ1-4,TRBV7-9,-,TRBD1,TGTGCCAGCAGCCCTCCGGGACAGGGGCTTGAAAAACTGTTTTTT,CASSPPGQGLEKLFF
TRBJ2-7,TRBV12-3/TRBV12-4,-,-,TGTGCCAGCAGTTTCTCCCTGGAAGCCTACGAGCAGTACTTC,CASSFSLEAYEQYF
TRBJ2-7,TRBV20-1,-,TRBD2,TGCAGTGCTCGTCCGACGGGGGGGTCCTACGAGCAGTACTTC,CSARPTGGSYEQYF
TRBJ2-1,TRBV24-1,few,-,TGTGCCACCAGTGATTCCGGCTGGCACAATGAGCAGTTCTTC,CATSDSGWHNEQFF
TRBJ2-1,TRBV6-5,many,-,TGTGCCAGCAGCCCCCCCGCGGGGTGGGTCAATGAGCAGTTCTTC,CASSPPAGWVNEQFF
TRBJ1-2,TRBV9,-,-,TGTGCCAGCAGCGTAGCGGGGCAGGGCGACTTCAACTATGGCTACACCTTC,CASSVAGQGDFNYGYTF
TRBJ1-1,TRBV7-9,-,-,TGTGCCAGCAGCCGCTACTCCTCGGGGGACCCCGCTGAAGCTTTCTTT,CASSRYSSGDPAEAFF
TRBJ1-1,TRBV6-1,many,TRBD1,TGTGCCAGCATTCGGACAGGGCCCACTGAAGCTTTCTTT,CASIRTGPTEAFF
TRBJ1-2,TRBV20-1,many,TRBD1,TGCAGTGCTAGACGCATCCGGGACAGGGGGATTAGGGACTATGGCTACACCTTC,CSARRIRDRGIRDYGYTF
TRBJ1-2,TRBV29-1,many,TRBD1,TGCAGCGTCTTTACAGGGGGCCCCAGGGACTATGGCTACACCTTC,CSVFTGGPRDYGYTF
TRBJ2-7,TRBV10-2,once,-,TGCGCCAGCAGTGTACATTTCTCCTACGAGCAGTACTTC,CASSVHFSYEQYF
TRBJ2-1,TRBV27,many,-,TGTGCCAGCAAAGTAGGGGGAGGATACAATGAGCAGTTCTTC,CASKVGGGYNEQFF
TRBJ2-5,TRBV7-3,-,TRBD2,TGTGCCAGCAGTTTAGCGGGGGGGCGGGCGGAGACCCAGTACTTC,CASSLAGGRAETQYF
TRBJ1-6,TRBV5-1,-,TRBD1,TGCGCCAGCAGCTTCGGGACAGTCAATTCACCCCTCCACTTT,CASSFGTVNSPLHF
TRBJ2-1,TRBV3-1,few,TRBD2,TGTGCCAGCAGCCAAGATCTGTTGCGGGAGTCTCAACACAATGAGCAGTTCTTC,CASSQDLLRESQHNEQFF
TRBJ1-2,TRBV5-1,once,-,TGCGCCAGCAGCTTGGGTTCAGGGGAAGACTATGGCTACACCTTC,CASSLGSGEDYGYTF
TRBJ1-3,TRBV2,few,TRBD1,TGTGCCAGCATCGACGGACAGGGGGCCGGAAACACCATATATTTT,CASIDGQGAGNTIYF
TRBJ2-1,TRBV5-1,many,-,TGCGCCAGCAGCTTATGGGGGAGTTCGGACAATGAGCAGTTCTTC,CASSLWGSSDNEQFF
TRBJ2-1,TRBV4-3,many,-,TGCGCCAGCAGCCAAGATCGTGACTGGCGGTCGGAGCAGTTCTTC,CASSQDRDWRSEQFF
TRBJ2-4,TRBV5-1,many,-,TGCGCCAGCAGCCGAATAGACAGGAAAAACATTCAGTACTTC,CASSRIDRKNIQYF
TRBJ2-3,TRBV2,many,TRBD2,TGTGCCAGCAGTGTACGGGCGGGGGCTCGGACTAGCGGGTCCCGGCCCTCAGATACGCAGTATTTT,CASSVRAGARTSGSRPSDTQYF
TRBJ1-3,TRBV12-3/TRBV12-4,many,-,TGTGCCAGCAGTTTCCCGGGGGCTGGAAACACCATATATTTT,CASSFPGAGNTIYF
TRBJ1-5,TRBV4-3,many,TRBD1,TGCGCCAGCAGCCAAATGACAGGGAACAATCAGCCCCAGCATTTT,CASSQMTGNNQPQHF
TRBJ1-4,TRBV10-3,-,-,TGTGCCATCAGCGAGCGCCTGGGGGGGAATGAAAAACTGTTTTTT,CAISERLGGNEKLFF
TRBJ2-7,TRBV2,-,TRBD1,TGTGCCAGCATAGGGCGACAGGGATACGAGCAGTACTTC,CASIGRQGYEQYF
TRBJ2-5,TRBV7-6,many,-,TGTGCCAGCAGCTTGCCCGGGGAAGAGACCCAGTACTTC,CASSLPGEETQYF
TRBJ2-3,TRBV10-3,many,TRBD1,TGTGCCATCAGTGAGTTTGACAGGGTGGGAGATACGCAGTATTTT,CAISEFDRVGDTQYF